This TCR beta chain comes out of a study of CD8 T cells in ankylosing spondylitis. Study-level results: Among TCR beta sequences, a motif of eight highly homologous variants appeared characteristic of ankylosing spondylitis blood.

The trim removed 7 bases at V and 5 bases at J, leaving 12 bases unmatched. CDR3 length: 15 amino acids. Germline V CDR1 and CDR2: SQVTM, ANQGSEA. TCRdb reanalysed the 5' RACE reads using MiXCR and keeps one entry per CDR3 protein. Of some 400,000 distinct CDR3 sequences in the sample, about 20% were seen once. About this clonotype: The antigen is not known.

The receptor was isolated from a male donor with ankylosing spondylitis. The sample taken for sequencing was blood, either unsorted or a sorted T cell fraction (not recorded which). This chain connects TRBV29-1 to TRBJ1-4, with 8 bases fitting TRBD1. CDR3 residues: CSGANTGGSNEKLFF. The CDR3 DNA reads TGCAGCGGGGCCAATACAGGGGGATCCAATGAAAAACTGTTTTTT. Complete variable domain (other parts from reference TRBV29-1 and TRBJ1-4): SAVISQKPSRDICQRGTSLTIQCQVDSQVTMMFWYRQQPGQSLTLIATANQGSEATYESGFVIDKFPISRPNLTFSTLTVSNMSPEDSSIYLCSGANTGGSNEKLFFGSGTQLSVL.